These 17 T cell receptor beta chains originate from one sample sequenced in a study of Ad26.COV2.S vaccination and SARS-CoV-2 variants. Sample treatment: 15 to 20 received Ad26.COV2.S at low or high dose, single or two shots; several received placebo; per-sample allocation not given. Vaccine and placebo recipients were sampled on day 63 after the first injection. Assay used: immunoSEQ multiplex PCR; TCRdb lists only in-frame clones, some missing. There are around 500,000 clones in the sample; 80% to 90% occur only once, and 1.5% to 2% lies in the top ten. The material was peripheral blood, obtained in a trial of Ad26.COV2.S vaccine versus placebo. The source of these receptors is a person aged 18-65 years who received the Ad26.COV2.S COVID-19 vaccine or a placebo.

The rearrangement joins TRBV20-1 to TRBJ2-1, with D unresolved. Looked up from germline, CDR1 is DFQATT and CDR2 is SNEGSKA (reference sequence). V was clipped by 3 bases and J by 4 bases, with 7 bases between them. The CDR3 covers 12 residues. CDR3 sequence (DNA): TGCAGTGCTAGTATAAGGTACAATGAGCAGTTCTTC. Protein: CSASIRYNEQFF.

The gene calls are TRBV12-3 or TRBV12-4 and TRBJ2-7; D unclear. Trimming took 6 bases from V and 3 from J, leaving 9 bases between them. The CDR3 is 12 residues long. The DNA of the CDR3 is TGTGCCAGCAGCGATACTGGCTACGAGCAGTACTTC. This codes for CASSDTGYEQYF.

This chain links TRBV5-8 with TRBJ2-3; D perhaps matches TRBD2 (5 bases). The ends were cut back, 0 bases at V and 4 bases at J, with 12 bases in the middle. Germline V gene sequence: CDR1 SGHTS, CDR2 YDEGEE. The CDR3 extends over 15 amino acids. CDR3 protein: CASSLGRARADTQYF. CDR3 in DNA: TGTGCCAGCAGCTTGGGACGGGCGAGGGCAGATACGCAGTATTTT.

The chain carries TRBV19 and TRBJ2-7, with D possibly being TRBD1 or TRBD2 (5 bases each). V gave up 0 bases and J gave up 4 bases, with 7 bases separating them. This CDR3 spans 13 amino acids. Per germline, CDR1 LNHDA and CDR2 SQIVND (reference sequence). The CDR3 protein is CASSIDGGYEQYF. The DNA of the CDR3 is TGTGCCAGTAGTATAGATGGGGGATACGAGCAGTACTTC.

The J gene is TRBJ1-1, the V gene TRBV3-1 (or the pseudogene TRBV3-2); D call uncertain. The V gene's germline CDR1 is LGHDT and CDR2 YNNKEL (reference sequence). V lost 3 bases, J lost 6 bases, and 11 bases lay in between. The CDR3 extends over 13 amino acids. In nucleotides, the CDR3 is TGTGCCAGCAGCCACAGGCGCGGCTCTGAAGCTTTCTTT. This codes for CASSHRRGSEAFF.

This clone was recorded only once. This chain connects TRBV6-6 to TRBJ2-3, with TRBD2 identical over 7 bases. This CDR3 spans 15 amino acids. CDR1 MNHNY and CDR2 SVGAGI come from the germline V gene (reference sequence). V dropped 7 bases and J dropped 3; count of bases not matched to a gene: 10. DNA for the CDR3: TGTGCCAGCAAAAACGATTACGGGGGGACAGATACGCAGTATTTT. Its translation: CASKNDYGGTDTQYF.

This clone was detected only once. Written as DNA, the CDR3 is TGTGCCAGTAAAAACAGGGATAGTGTCCGGGCCTACGAGCAGTACTTC. Translating it yields CASKNRDSVRAYEQYF. J is TRBJ2-7 and V is TRBV10-3; TRBD1 might be the D (6 bases). The CDR3 has 16 residues. Trimming stripped 10 bases from V and 2 bases from J, with 24 bases between. CDR1 and CDR2 (germline): ENHRY, SYGVKD.

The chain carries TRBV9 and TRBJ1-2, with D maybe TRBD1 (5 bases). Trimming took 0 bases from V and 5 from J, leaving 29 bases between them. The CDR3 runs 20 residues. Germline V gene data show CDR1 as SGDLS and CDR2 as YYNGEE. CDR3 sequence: CASSVASRQPTLKSNYGYTF. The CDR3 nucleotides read TGTGCCAGCAGCGTAGCGTCTCGACAGCCAACCCTCAAATCCAATTATGGCTACACCTTC. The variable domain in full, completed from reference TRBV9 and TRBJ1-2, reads DSGVTQTPKHLITATGQRVTLRCSPRSGDLSVYWYQQSLDQGLQFLIQYYNGEERAKGNILERFSAQQFPDLHSELNLSSLELGDSALYFCASSVASRQPTLKSNYGYTFGSGTRLTVV.

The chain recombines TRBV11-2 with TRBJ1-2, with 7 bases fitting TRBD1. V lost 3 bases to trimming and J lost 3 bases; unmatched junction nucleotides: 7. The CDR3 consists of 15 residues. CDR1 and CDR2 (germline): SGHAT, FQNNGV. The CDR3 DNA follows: TGTGCCAGCAGCTTGGGCGGACAGGATTACTATGGCTACACCTTC. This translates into CASSLGGQDYYGYTF.

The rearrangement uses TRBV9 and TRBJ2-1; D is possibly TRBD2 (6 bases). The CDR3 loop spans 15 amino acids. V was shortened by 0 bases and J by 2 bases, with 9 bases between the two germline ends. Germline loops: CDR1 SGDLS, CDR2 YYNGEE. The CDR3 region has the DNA TGTGCCAGCAGCGTAGATACGGGAGCCTACAATGAGCAGTTCTTC. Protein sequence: CASSVDTGAYNEQFF.

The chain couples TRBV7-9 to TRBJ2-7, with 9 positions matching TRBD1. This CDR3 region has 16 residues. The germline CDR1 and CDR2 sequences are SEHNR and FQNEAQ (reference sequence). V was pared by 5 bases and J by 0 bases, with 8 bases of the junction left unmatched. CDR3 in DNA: TGTGCCAGCAGCCCTAGAGACAGGGGGAACTCCTACGAGCAGTACTTC. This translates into CASSPRDRGNSYEQYF. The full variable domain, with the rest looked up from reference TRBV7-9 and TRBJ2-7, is DTGVSQNPRHKITKRGQNVTFRCDPISEHNRLYWYRQTLGQGPEFLTYFQNEAQLEKSRLLSDRFSAERPKGSFSTLEIQRTEQGDSAMYLCASSPRDRGNSYEQYFGPGTRLTVT.

The CDR3 bases are TGTGCCAGCAGCCTCCGGACTAGCGGGATTGGACGCGAGCAGTACTTC. Encoded protein: CASSLRTSGIGREQYF. The rearrangement uses TRBV7-8 and TRBJ2-7, with TRBD2 matching 12 bases. The CDR3 loop spans 16 amino acids. The V segment lost 5 bases and the J segment 6 bases; nucleotides outside the gene matches: 11. Germline CDR1 SGHVS, CDR2 FQNEAQ.

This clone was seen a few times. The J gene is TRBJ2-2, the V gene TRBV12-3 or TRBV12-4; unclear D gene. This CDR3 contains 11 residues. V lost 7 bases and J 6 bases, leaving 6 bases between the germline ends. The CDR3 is CASMESGELFF. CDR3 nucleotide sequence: TGTGCCAGCATGGAGTCCGGGGAGCTGTTTTTT.

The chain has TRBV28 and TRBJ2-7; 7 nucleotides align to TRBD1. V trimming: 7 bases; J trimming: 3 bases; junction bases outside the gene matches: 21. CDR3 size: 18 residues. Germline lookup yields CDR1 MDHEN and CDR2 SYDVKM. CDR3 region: CASISYGGMTGQVYEQYF. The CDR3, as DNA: TGTGCCAGCATCTCTTATGGGGGAATGACAGGGCAAGTCTACGAGCAGTACTTC. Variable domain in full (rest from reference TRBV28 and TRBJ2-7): DVKVTQSSRYLVKRTGEKVFLECVQDMDHENMFWYRQDPGLGLRLIYFSYDVKMKEKGDIPEGYSVSREKKERFSLILESASTNQTSMYLCASISYGGMTGQVYEQYFGPGTRLTVT.

In nucleotides, the CDR3 is TGTGCCAGCAGATGGGGGGGCACCGGGGAGCTGTTTTTT. It yields the protein CASRWGGTGELFF. The chain joins TRBV12-3 or TRBV12-4 to TRBJ2-2, with 7 nucleotides matching TRBD2. Trimming cost V 6 bases and J 4 bases; bases outside gene matches: 2. This CDR3 is 13 amino acids long.

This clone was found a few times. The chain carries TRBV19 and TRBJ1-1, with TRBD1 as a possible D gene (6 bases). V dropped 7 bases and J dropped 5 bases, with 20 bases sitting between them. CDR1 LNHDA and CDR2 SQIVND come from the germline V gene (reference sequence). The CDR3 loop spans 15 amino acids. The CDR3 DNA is TGTGCCAGTAACCCTTTCGGGGGCACGGGGACTGAAGCTTTCTTT. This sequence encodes CASNPFGGTGTEAFF.

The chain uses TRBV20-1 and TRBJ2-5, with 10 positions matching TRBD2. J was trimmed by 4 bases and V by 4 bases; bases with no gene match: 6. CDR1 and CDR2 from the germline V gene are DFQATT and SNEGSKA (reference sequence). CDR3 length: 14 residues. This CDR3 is CSAIEASGGETQYF. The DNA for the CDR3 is TGCAGTGCTATTGAGGCTAGCGGGGGAGAGACCCAGTACTTC.